The following is a T cell receptor beta chain sequence with its context. Its antigen is not known. The data belong to a study of T cell responses to AZD1222 COVID-19 vaccine. General study results and limits: Repertoires were obtained solely post-peak T cell response. When two AZD1222 doses had been given, Spike-specific TCR breadth and depth rose. Among AZD1222 vaccinees, only 5 to 7 were seropositive at baseline. Nearly half of the spike-specific TCRs reportedly recognize variant regions that carry no mutations.

The length of the CDR3 is 12 residues. Germline CDR1 is SNHLY and CDR2 is FYNNEI. With V trimmed by 7 bases and J by 9 bases, 6 bases remained unmatched. Here immunoSEQ multiplex PCR was the method, and the copy in TCRdb shows in-frame clones only, minus some. The table shows more than 70,000 clones, with 70% to 90% occurring only once. The chain joins TRBV2 to TRBJ1-5; 7 positions match TRBD1. The receptor comes from an adult in good health. The material was peripheral blood, obtained on day 0 of AZD1222 vaccination. CDR3 loop: CASTQGTRPQHF. The CDR3 nucleotides are TGTGCCAGCACACAGGGGACACGGCCCCAGCATTTT.